Listed below are T cell receptor beta chains from one sample, sequenced in a study of OX40 agonist ivuxolimab in advanced cancers. Assay: immunoSEQ multiplex PCR; the TCRdb copy retains only in-frame clones and omits some. The sample holds about 31,000 clones, roughly 79% seen once. The sample consisted of CD4+ or CD8+ T cells sorted from blood, taken in a trial of the OX40 agonist ivuxolimab. These receptors were taken from an adult with an advanced solid tumor such as melanoma, head and neck, liver or kidney cancer. The CDR3 runs from the conserved cysteine through the conserved F or W. Fields, in order: J gene, clone size, V gene, D gene, CDR3 protein, CDR3 DNA. D genes are given only for firm matches. Some rows mark clone size as missing; the rest say once, few, many or name a class of expanded clone.

j_call: TRBJ1-3; clone_size: -; v_call: TRBV7-9; d_call: -; cdr3_aa: CASHRVSGNTIYF; cdr3_nt: TGTGCCAGCCACAGGGTTAGTGGAAACACCATATATTTT
j_call: TRBJ2-1; clone_size: few; v_call: TRBV10-3; d_call: TRBD2; cdr3_aa: CAIRRGTSFGDEQFF; cdr3_nt: TGTGCCATCAGACGAGGGACTAGCTTCGGGGATGAGCAGTTCTTC
j_call: TRBJ2-1; clone_size: -; v_call: TRBV7-9; d_call: TRBD2; cdr3_aa: CASSLSATSGNRQFF; cdr3_nt: TGTGCCAGCAGCTTATCCGCGACTAGCGGGAATCGTCAGTTCTTC
j_call: TRBJ1-5; clone_size: once; v_call: TRBV25-1; d_call: -; cdr3_aa: CASSRANQPQHF; cdr3_nt: TGTGCCAGCAGCAGGGCTAATCAGCCCCAGCATTTT
j_call: TRBJ1-1; clone_size: few; v_call: TRBV10-3; d_call: -; cdr3_aa: CAISESGGYSTEAFF; cdr3_nt: TGTGCCATCAGTGAGTCTGGGGGTTACAGCACTGAAGCTTTCTTT
j_call: TRBJ1-2; clone_size: -; v_call: TRBV6-5; d_call: -; cdr3_aa: CASSYSTATYGYTF; cdr3_nt: TGTGCCAGCAGTTACTCGACAGCCACCTATGGCTACACCTTC
j_call: TRBJ2-7; clone_size: -; v_call: TRBV7-2; d_call: -; cdr3_aa: CASSSPFLQEYEQYF; cdr3_nt: TGTGCCAGCAGCTCCCCCTTTCTTCAGGAGTACGAGCAGTACTTC
j_call: TRBJ1-2; clone_size: -; v_call: TRBV6-5; d_call: -; cdr3_aa: CASSSYAGRTNYGYTF; cdr3_nt: TGTGCCAGCAGTTCATATGCAGGGAGGACTAACTATGGCTACACCTTC
j_call: TRBJ1-1; clone_size: -; v_call: TRBV19; d_call: -; cdr3_aa: CASSIGTGLEAFF; cdr3_nt: TGTGCCAGTAGTATTGGTACCGGACTTGAAGCTTTCTTT
j_call: TRBJ2-3; clone_size: few; v_call: TRBV19; d_call: -; cdr3_aa: CASSIGTLGGDTQYF; cdr3_nt: TGTGCCAGTAGTATCGGAACTCTCGGCGGGGATACGCAGTATTTT
j_call: TRBJ1-5; clone_size: -; v_call: TRBV2; d_call: -; cdr3_aa: CASSESEGNQPQHF; cdr3_nt: TGTGCCAGCAGTGAGTCGGAGGGGAATCAGCCCCAGCATTTT
j_call: TRBJ2-7; clone_size: -; v_call: TRBV10-3; d_call: -; cdr3_aa: CAIARGEDEQYF; cdr3_nt: TGTGCCATCGCCAGGGGGGAGGACGAGCAGTACTTC
j_call: TRBJ2-3; clone_size: -; v_call: TRBV30; d_call: -; cdr3_aa: CAWSPGWPAGYTDTQYF; cdr3_nt: TGTGCCTGGAGTCCGGGATGGCCAGCGGGTTACACAGATACGCAGTATTTT
j_call: TRBJ1-1; clone_size: -; v_call: TRBV6-5; d_call: -; cdr3_aa: CASSYTDLAEAFF; cdr3_nt: TGTGCCAGCAGTTACACGGACTTGGCTGAAGCTTTCTTT
j_call: TRBJ2-1; clone_size: -; v_call: TRBV5-3; d_call: -; cdr3_aa: CARSTGLDEQFF; cdr3_nt: TGTGCCAGAAGCACAGGGTTGGATGAGCAGTTCTTC
j_call: TRBJ1-6; clone_size: -; v_call: TRBV2; d_call: -; cdr3_aa: CASSDLTLGNSPLHF; cdr3_nt: TGTGCCAGCAGTGACCTGACACTGGGCAATTCACCCCTCCACTTT
j_call: TRBJ1-2; clone_size: -; v_call: TRBV7-8; d_call: TRBD1; cdr3_aa: CASSLGQGADLYGYTF; cdr3_nt: TGTGCCAGCAGCTTAGGACAGGGGGCGGACCTCTATGGCTACACCTTC
j_call: TRBJ2-6; clone_size: -; v_call: TRBV8-2; d_call: -; cdr3_aa: CGITVRTQSRANVLTF; cdr3_nt: TGTGGCATTACGGTAAGAACACAAAGTCGGGCCAACGTCCTGACTTTC
j_call: TRBJ1-6; clone_size: -; v_call: TRBV6-6; d_call: -; cdr3_aa: CASRSPPGVDNSPLHF; cdr3_nt: TGTGCCAGCAGAAGCCCTCCAGGGGTAGATAATTCACCCCTCCACTTT
j_call: TRBJ2-7; clone_size: -; v_call: TRBV5-5; d_call: TRBD2; cdr3_aa: CASSAGTSGGSSYEQYF; cdr3_nt: TGTGCCAGCAGCGCGGGGACTAGCGGGGGAAGCTCCTACGAGCAGTACTTC
j_call: TRBJ2-1; clone_size: once; v_call: TRBV7-3; d_call: TRBD1; cdr3_aa: CASSPRTGYDEQFF; cdr3_nt: TGTGCCAGCAGCCCCAGGACAGGGTACGATGAGCAGTTCTTC
j_call: TRBJ2-2; clone_size: -; v_call: TRBV6-5; d_call: -; cdr3_aa: CASSYRGNTGELFF; cdr3_nt: TGTGCCAGCAGTTACAGAGGGAACACCGGGGAGCTGTTTTTT
j_call: TRBJ2-2; clone_size: medium-sized; v_call: TRBV2; d_call: TRBD2; cdr3_aa: CASSWTAGGGTGELFF; cdr3_nt: TGTGCCAGCAGTTGGACGGCGGGAGGAGGGACCGGGGAGCTGTTTTTT
j_call: TRBJ1-4; clone_size: -; v_call: TRBV28; d_call: -; cdr3_aa: CASSLRGGDLHEKLFF; cdr3_nt: TGTGCCAGCAGTTTAAGGGGGGGGGATCTGCATGAAAAACTGTTTTTT
j_call: TRBJ1-3; clone_size: -; v_call: TRBV7-9; d_call: -; cdr3_aa: CASRPGGYSGNTIYF; cdr3_nt: TGTGCCAGCAGACCCGGGGGCTACTCTGGAAACACCATATATTTT
j_call: TRBJ1-1; clone_size: -; v_call: TRBV18; d_call: -; cdr3_aa: CASSPALNTEAFF; cdr3_nt: TGTGCCAGCTCACCAGCGCTGAACACTGAAGCTTTCTTT
j_call: TRBJ2-7; clone_size: -; v_call: TRBV6-4; d_call: TRBD2; cdr3_aa: CASRLAGPSYEQYF; cdr3_nt: TGTGCCAGCAGGCTAGCGGGACCGTCCTACGAGCAGTACTTC
j_call: TRBJ2-7; clone_size: -; v_call: TRBV6-5; d_call: TRBD1; cdr3_aa: CASSYGQGALDEQYF; cdr3_nt: TGTGCCAGCAGTTATGGACAGGGGGCTCTCGACGAGCAGTACTTC
j_call: TRBJ1-5; clone_size: few; v_call: TRBV5-8; d_call: -; cdr3_aa: CASSLDEYRGNQPQHF; cdr3_nt: TGTGCCAGCAGCTTGGATGAATACAGAGGCAATCAGCCCCAGCATTTT
j_call: TRBJ2-2; clone_size: -; v_call: TRBV5-1; d_call: TRBD1; cdr3_aa: CASSPRTGRSTGELFF; cdr3_nt: TGCGCCAGCAGCCCCAGGACAGGGCGATCCACCGGGGAGCTGTTTTTT
j_call: TRBJ1-5; clone_size: medium-sized; v_call: TRBV7-6; d_call: -; cdr3_aa: CASIPRSPHSNQPQHF; cdr3_nt: TGTGCCAGCATCCCGAGGAGTCCCCATAGCAATCAGCCCCAGCATTTT
j_call: TRBJ1-5; clone_size: -; v_call: TRBV7-8; d_call: -; cdr3_aa: CASSLVSYSNQPQHF; cdr3_nt: TGTGCCAGCAGCTTAGTCAGTTATAGCAATCAGCCCCAGCATTTT
j_call: TRBJ2-3; clone_size: -; v_call: TRBV6-1; d_call: -; cdr3_aa: CASTPRRDLTDTQYF; cdr3_nt: TGTGCCTCGACCCCCCGCAGGGATCTCACAGATACGCAGTATTTT
j_call: TRBJ1-5; clone_size: few; v_call: TRBV6-1; d_call: TRBD1; cdr3_aa: CASSGPRGTGPNQPQHF; cdr3_nt: TGTGCCAGCAGTGGGCCGCGTGGGACAGGGCCCAATCAGCCCCAGCATTTT
j_call: TRBJ2-5; clone_size: -; v_call: TRBV30; d_call: TRBD1; cdr3_aa: CAWSRDRGKETQYF; cdr3_nt: TGTGCCTGGAGTCGGGACAGGGGAAAAGAGACCCAGTACTTC
j_call: TRBJ2-7; clone_size: -; v_call: TRBV28; d_call: -; cdr3_aa: CASSRGGSTSYEQYF; cdr3_nt: TGTGCCAGCTCGCGAGGGGGTTCAACTTCCTACGAGCAGTACTTC
j_call: TRBJ2-3; clone_size: -; v_call: TRBV4-1; d_call: TRBD2; cdr3_aa: CASSQDFPSGDSTDTQYF; cdr3_nt: TGCGCCAGCAGCCAAGACTTTCCTAGCGGAGACAGCACAGATACGCAGTATTTT
j_call: TRBJ2-2; clone_size: -; v_call: TRBV5-4; d_call: TRBD2; cdr3_aa: CASSPGTSGRGRSGELFF; cdr3_nt: TGTGCCAGCAGCCCGGGGACTAGCGGGAGGGGCCGCAGCGGGGAGCTGTTTTTT
j_call: TRBJ2-2; clone_size: -; v_call: TRBV7-3; d_call: -; cdr3_aa: CASSPVGPGLYTGELFF; cdr3_nt: TGTGCCAGCAGCCCTGTCGGGCCGGGACTCTACACCGGGGAGCTGTTTTTT
j_call: TRBJ1-6; clone_size: -; v_call: TRBV9; d_call: -; cdr3_aa: CASSVAQSYNSPLHF; cdr3_nt: TGTGCCAGCAGCGTAGCTCAGTCCTATAATTCACCCCTCCACTTT
j_call: TRBJ1-1; clone_size: few; v_call: TRBV9; d_call: -; cdr3_aa: CASSGGPEEEGEAFF; cdr3_nt: TGTGCCAGCAGCGGGGGGCCGGAGGAGGAGGGAGAAGCTTTCTTT
j_call: TRBJ1-4; clone_size: few; v_call: TRBV29-1; d_call: TRBD1; cdr3_aa: CSVGDRDLFF; cdr3_nt: TGCAGTGTGGGGGACAGGGACCTGTTTTTT
j_call: TRBJ2-7; clone_size: -; v_call: TRBV4-3; d_call: -; cdr3_aa: CASSQDGQVGYEQYF; cdr3_nt: TGCGCCAGCAGCCAAGATGGGCAGGTGGGGTACGAGCAGTACTTC
j_call: TRBJ2-1; clone_size: -; v_call: TRBV11-2; d_call: -; cdr3_aa: CASSLAGGPPAHNEQFF; cdr3_nt: TGTGCCAGCAGCTTAGCGGGCGGCCCACCGGCACACAATGAGCAGTTCTTC
j_call: TRBJ2-7; clone_size: -; v_call: TRBV27; d_call: TRBD1; cdr3_aa: CASSLSTGQGFSYEQYF; cdr3_nt: TGTGCCAGCAGTTTATCTACGGGACAGGGGTTCTCCTACGAGCAGTACTTC
j_call: TRBJ2-6; clone_size: -; v_call: TRBV7-3; d_call: -; cdr3_aa: CASSLEGANVLTF; cdr3_nt: TGTGCCAGCAGCTTAGAAGGGGCCAACGTCCTGACTTTC
j_call: TRBJ1-6; clone_size: -; v_call: TRBV9; d_call: -; cdr3_aa: CASSVGTVNYNSPLHF; cdr3_nt: TGTGCCAGCAGCGTAGGCACGGTGAACTATAATTCACCCCTCCACTTT
j_call: TRBJ1-6; clone_size: -; v_call: TRBV5-1; d_call: -; cdr3_aa: CASSREVLSPLHF; cdr3_nt: TGCGCCAGCTCCCGGGAGGTCCTTTCACCCCTCCACTTT
j_call: TRBJ1-1; clone_size: -; v_call: TRBV28; d_call: TRBD1; cdr3_aa: CASSSSGTGYTEAFF; cdr3_nt: TGTGCCAGCAGTTCTTCCGGGACAGGGTACACTGAAGCTTTCTTT
j_call: TRBJ1-1; clone_size: -; v_call: TRBV27; d_call: TRBD1; cdr3_aa: CASRSDRGLTEAFF; cdr3_nt: TGTGCCAGCAGATCGGACAGGGGACTTACTGAAGCTTTCTTT
j_call: TRBJ2-5; clone_size: -; v_call: TRBV4-1; d_call: TRBD2; cdr3_aa: CASSHRTSGGAGETQYF; cdr3_nt: TGCGCCAGCAGCCACCGGACTAGCGGGGGGGCCGGTGAGACCCAGTACTTC
j_call: TRBJ2-7; clone_size: -; v_call: TRBV7-9; d_call: -; cdr3_aa: CASSLEVYHEQYF; cdr3_nt: TGTGCCAGCAGCTTAGAGGTATACCACGAGCAGTACTTC
j_call: TRBJ2-3; clone_size: -; v_call: TRBV5-6; d_call: -; cdr3_aa: CASKAGPTDTQYF; cdr3_nt: TGTGCCAGCAAGGCGGGGCCGACAGATACGCAGTATTTT
j_call: TRBJ2-5; clone_size: -; v_call: TRBV5-4; d_call: TRBD2; cdr3_aa: CASRGRAGGLETQYF; cdr3_nt: TGTGCCAGCAGGGGGCGAGCGGGAGGTTTAGAGACCCAGTACTTC
j_call: TRBJ1-5; clone_size: -; v_call: TRBV6-4; d_call: -; cdr3_aa: CASSDKGIGFEPQHF; cdr3_nt: TGTGCCAGCAGTGATAAGGGGATAGGTTTTGAGCCCCAGCATTTT
j_call: TRBJ2-5; clone_size: -; v_call: TRBV18; d_call: TRBD1; cdr3_aa: CASSPTDRGVLETQYF; cdr3_nt: TGTGCCAGCTCACCTACGGACAGGGGAGTGCTGGAGACCCAGTACTTC
j_call: TRBJ2-1; clone_size: -; v_call: TRBV18; d_call: TRBD2; cdr3_aa: CASSPITSGRTSYNEQFF; cdr3_nt: TGTGCCAGCTCACCTATAACTAGCGGGAGGACCTCCTACAATGAGCAGTTCTTC
j_call: TRBJ2-1; clone_size: -; v_call: TRBV29-1; d_call: -; cdr3_aa: CSVEEGYNEQFF; cdr3_nt: TGCAGCGTTGAAGAGGGGTACAATGAGCAGTTCTTC
j_call: TRBJ2-1; clone_size: -; v_call: TRBV9; d_call: TRBD2; cdr3_aa: CASSSRGGGQGNEQFF; cdr3_nt: TGTGCCAGCAGCTCCCGCGGGGGGGGCCAGGGGAATGAGCAGTTCTTC
j_call: TRBJ2-7; clone_size: -; v_call: TRBV5-1; d_call: TRBD2; cdr3_aa: CASSPGTSGYYEQYF; cdr3_nt: TGCGCCAGCAGCCCCGGGACTAGCGGATATTACGAGCAGTACTTC